The 29 T cell receptor beta chains reported below all come from one sample, sequenced in a study of shared clonotypes between healthy human individuals. It was CD45RO-negative cells, positively selected for CCR7, that made up naive CD8 cells, with terminally differentiated effector memory CD45RA+ cells excluded. Here immunoSEQ multiplex PCR was the method, and the copy in TCRdb shows in-frame clones only, minus some. The sample has roughly 650,000 clones; roughly 96% are singletons. Sequenced input: naive CD8+ T cells sorted from blood. These receptors were taken from a woman aged 25 to 39 in good health.

The V and J genes are TRBV7-2 and TRBJ1-4; D call uncertain. The CDR3 extends over 14 amino acids. Trimming cost V 8 bases and J 0 bases, with 10 bases left between them. Germline V lookup: CDR1 SGHTA, CDR2 FQGNSA. CDR3 nucleotides: TGTGCCAGCGGCACGGGTGCAACTAATGAAAAACTGTTTTTT. It yields the protein CASGTGATNEKLFF.

V is TRBV27 and J is TRBJ1-5, with D perhaps matching TRBD1 (6 bases). The CDR3 is 12 amino acids. Trimming removed 6 bases at V and 5 bases at J, with 8 bases between. Germline-derived CDR1 and CDR2 are MNHEY and SMNVEV (reference sequence). The CDR3: CASRHRDQPQHF. The CDR3 DNA follows: TGTGCCAGCAGGCACAGGGATCAGCCCCAGCATTTT.

CDR3 region: CASSPGLVVEQYF. CDR3 sequence (DNA): TGTGCCAGCAGTCCGGGACTAGTGGTCGAGCAGTACTTC. The V gene is TRBV5-6, the J gene TRBJ2-7; TRBD2 matches 8 bases. The CDR3 runs 13 residues. J lost 6 bases, V lost 5 bases, and 7 bases had no gene match. The germline CDR1 and CDR2 sequences are SGHDT and YYEEEE.

The chain has TRBV28 and TRBJ2-7; weak D call: TRBD2 (6 bases). CDR3 length: 12 residues. Germline V gives CDR1 MDHEN, CDR2 SYDVKM. The V end was cut by 5 bases, the J end by 9 bases, with 14 bases between. The CDR3 spells CASSLGGNRQYF. CDR3 bases: TGTGCCAGCAGTCTTGGAGGGAACAGGCAGTACTTC. The entire variable domain, with the rest obtained from reference TRBV28 and TRBJ2-7, is as follows: DVKVTQSSRYLVKRTGEKVFLECVQDMDHENMFWYRQDPGLGLRLIYFSYDVKMKEKGDIPEGYSVSREKKERFSLILESASTNQTSMYLCASSLGGNRQYFGPGTRLTVT.

The J gene is TRBJ2-4, the V gene TRBV11-3; D gene unclear. This CDR3 comprises 13 residues. CDR1 and CDR2 from the germline V gene are SGHNT and YENEEA. V dropped 2 bases and J dropped 8 bases, with 10 bases sitting between them. For the CDR3, the DNA is TGTGCCAGCAGCTTATCGGGCGGTGACATTCAGTACTTC. It is translated as CASSLSGGDIQYF.

The V and J genes are TRBV7-8 and TRBJ1-2; D call uncertain. Trimming shortened V by 1 base and J by 4 bases, and 7 bases separated the two germline ends. CDR1 and CDR2 from the germline V gene are SGHVS and FQNEAQ. The CDR3 spans 13 residues. DNA of the CDR3: TGTGCCAGCAGCTTAGGTGGGGTCTATGGCTACACCTTC. Encoded protein: CASSLGGVYGYTF. The variable domain in full, completed from reference TRBV7-8 and TRBJ1-2, reads GAGVSQSPRYKVAKRGQDVALRCDPISGHVSLFWYQQALGQGPEFLTYFQNEAQLDKSGLPSDRFFAERPEGSVSTLKIQRTQQEDSAVYLCASSLGGVYGYTFGSGTRLTVV.

V is TRBV11-2 and J is TRBJ1-5; a weak D match, TRBD1 (5 bases). Germline values: CDR1 SGHAT, CDR2 FQNNGV. The CDR3 length is 13 residues. The V end lost 0 bases, the J end lost 8 bases, and 8 bases lay between the germline ends. As DNA, the CDR3 is TGTGCCAGCAGCTTAGAGGGGGTTGAGCCCCAGCATTTT. This codes for CASSLEGVEPQHF.

The V and J genes are TRBV27 and TRBJ2-5, with 7 bases lining up with TRBD2. The germline CDR1 and CDR2 sequences are MNHEY and SMNVEV (reference sequence). The junction had 6 bases not matched to a gene; V was cut back by 7 bases and J by 1 base. The CDR3 runs to 14 residues. Here the CDR3 DNA reads TGTGCCAGCATGGGGGGAGGGACCCAAGAGACCCAGTACTTC. The encoded protein is CASMGGGTQETQYF.

The CDR3 sequence: CASSWGTASYEQYF. The CDR3 nucleotides read TGTGCCAGCAGCTGGGGGACTGCCTCCTACGAGCAGTACTTC. This chain uses TRBV5-4 with TRBJ2-7; tentatively, D is TRBD2 (6 bases). There are 14 residues in the CDR3. The germline V gene encodes CDR1 SGHNT and CDR2 YYREEE (reference sequence). Trimming took off 3 bases at V and 0 bases at J, with 10 bases between the two ends.

Comments on this clone: This sample includes further DNA sequences coding for the same CDR3. The chain couples TRBV6-5 to TRBJ2-7, with 8 bases aligning to TRBD2. The CDR3 runs 15 residues. CDR1 and CDR2 from the germline V gene are MNHEY and SVGAGI. Trimming took 2 bases from V and 0 from J; bases not matched to a gene: 3. CDR3 sequence reads: CASSYTSGSSYEQYF. CDR3 bases: TGTGCCAGCAGTTACACGAGCGGGAGCTCCTACGAGCAGTACTTC.

The chain carries TRBV5-4 and TRBJ2-2; the D call may be TRBD1 or TRBD2 (6 bases each). Germline assignment: CDR1 SGHNT and CDR2 YYREEE (reference sequence). V dropped 3 bases and J dropped 3 bases, with 12 bases sitting between them. The CDR3 is 15 amino acids. CDR3 sequence reads: CASSSDGGHTGELFF. The CDR3 DNA reads as TGTGCCAGCAGCTCGGACGGGGGCCACACCGGGGAGCTGTTTTTT.

This clone has just one count. The chain combines TRBV4-1 with TRBJ1-1; tentatively, D is TRBD1 (6 bases). Per germline, CDR1 MGHRA and CDR2 YSYEKL. Trimming stripped 0 bases from V and 5 bases from J, with 16 bases between. The CDR3 is made up of 16 amino acids. The CDR3: CASSQDRGLRGTEAFF. CDR3 nucleotides: TGCGCCAGCAGCCAAGATAGGGGGTTACGGGGGACTGAAGCTTTCTTT.

Concerning this clone itself: The sample holds other DNA sequences that translate to the same CDR3. This rearrangement joins TRBV27 to TRBJ2-2, with D hard to call. Trimming stripped 1 base from V and 3 bases from J, with 0 bases between. Per germline, CDR1 MNHEY and CDR2 SMNVEV (reference sequence). The CDR3 is made up of 12 amino acids. CDR3 nucleotides: TGTGCCAGCAGTTTATACACCGGGGAGCTGTTTTTT. Protein: CASSLYTGELFF.

The V and J genes are TRBV6-5 and TRBJ2-2; 9 nucleotides line up with TRBD1. Germline V lookup: CDR1 MNHEY, CDR2 SVGAGI. The CDR3 runs to 12 residues. V was pared by 4 bases and J by 12 bases, with 3 bases of the junction left unmatched. Written as DNA, the CDR3 is TGTGCCAGCAGTTTCGGACAGGGGCAGCTGTTTTTT. This codes for CASSFGQGQLFF.

This clone appeared a single time. The chain links TRBV4-1 to TRBJ2-7, with 8 bases identical to TRBD2. Germline V CDR1 and CDR2: MGHRA, YSYEKL. The CDR3 is 15 amino acids. Trimming took 5 bases from V and 5 from J; bases not matched to a gene: 11. CDR3 sequence: CASSSTHREGNEQYF. CDR3 nucleotides: TGCGCCAGCAGCTCAACCCACCGGGAGGGAAACGAGCAGTACTTC.

This sequence joins TRBV13 and TRBJ2-7, with TRBD1 matching over 9 bases. Germline V gene lookup returns CDR1 PRHDT and CDR2 FYEKMQ (reference sequence). This CDR3 has 15 residues. After removal of 4 bases from V and 1 base from J, the junction contained 5 bases not matched to a gene. CDR3 sequence: CASSSGQGPSYEQYF. The CDR3 DNA reads TGTGCCAGCAGCTCCGGACAGGGGCCTTCCTACGAGCAGTACTTC. The complete variable domain, with remaining parts taken from reference TRBV13 and TRBJ2-7, reads AAGVIQSPRHLIKEKRETATLKCYPIPRHDTVYWYQQGPGQDPQFLISFYEKMQSDKGSIPDRFSAQQFSDYHSELNMSSLELGDSALYFCASSSGQGPSYEQYFGPGTRLTVT.

J is TRBJ2-7 and V is TRBV27, with TRBD1 identical over 9 bases. V lost 0 bases, J lost 5 bases, and 8 bases stayed unmatched. Germline V CDR1 and CDR2: MNHEY, SMNVEV (reference sequence). CDR3 length equals 16 residues. The CDR3 region is CASSLSFGTGSHEQYF. Here the CDR3 DNA reads TGTGCCAGCAGTTTATCATTTGGGACAGGGTCTCACGAGCAGTACTTC.

The chain couples TRBV7-6 to TRBJ1-1; D not resolved. V shed 5 bases and J shed 4 bases, with 17 bases lying between them. The CDR3 is 15 residues long. CDR1 SGHVS and CDR2 FNYEAQ come from the germline V gene. The CDR3 here is CASSRTDIKGTEAFF. CDR3 DNA sequence: TGTGCCAGCAGCCGAACCGATATAAAGGGCACTGAAGCTTTCTTT.

The chain recombines TRBV27 with TRBJ1-1; TRBD1 matches at 8 bases. V gave up 0 bases and J gave up 4 bases; unmatched junction bases: 7. The V gene's germline CDR1 is MNHEY and CDR2 SMNVEV (reference sequence). CDR3 length: 16 residues. The CDR3 sequence is CASSLSAGTGITEAFF. The CDR3 DNA follows: TGTGCCAGCAGTTTATCGGCCGGGACAGGCATCACTGAAGCTTTCTTT.

The chain links TRBV6-5 to TRBJ1-1; a possible D gene is TRBD1 (6 bases). The CDR3 length is 12 residues. In germline, CDR1 is MNHEY, CDR2 SVGAGI. V was shortened by 6 bases and J by 7 bases, with 12 bases between the two germline ends. The CDR3 here is CASRPQGSEAFF. The DNA for the CDR3 is TGTGCCAGCAGACCCCAGGGGAGTGAAGCTTTCTTT.

The chain is built from TRBV10-3 and TRBJ2-7; TRBD1 matches 7 bases. The CDR3 contains 17 residues. From germline, CDR1 is ENHRY and CDR2 SYGVKD. Trimming at V came to 1 base and at J to 6 bases, leaving 15 bases not matched to a gene. The CDR3 bases are TGTGCCATCAGTGAGTGGAGAGAGGGACAGAGAGGTCGCGAGCAGTACTTC. The encoded protein is CAISEWREGQRGREQYF.

This chain links TRBV28 with TRBJ2-1, with 8 bases matching TRBD1. V dropped 3 bases and J dropped 10; count of bases not matched to a gene: 8. The germline V gene has CDR1 MDHEN and CDR2 SYDVKM. The CDR3 is 14 residues long. Here the CDR3 reads CASSLSGQGPEQFF. CDR3 nucleotide sequence: TGTGCCAGCAGTTTGTCAGGACAGGGACCGGAGCAGTTCTTC. Using reference TRBV28 and TRBJ2-1 for the parts outside the CDR3, the full variable domain is DVKVTQSSRYLVKRTGEKVFLECVQDMDHENMFWYRQDPGLGLRLIYFSYDVKMKEKGDIPEGYSVSREKKERFSLILESASTNQTSMYLCASSLSGQGPEQFFGPGTRLTVL.

V is TRBV28 and J is TRBJ2-7; D possibly matches TRBD1 or TRBD2 (5 bases each). This CDR3 is 17 amino acids long. Trimming took 3 bases from V and 2 from J, leaving 20 bases between them. Looked up from germline, CDR1 is MDHEN and CDR2 is SYDVKM. In nucleotides, the CDR3 is TGTGCCAGCAGTTTGGTGTTAGAGGGGTTAGACGCCTACGAGCAGTACTTC. Protein: CASSLVLEGLDAYEQYF.

The chain employs TRBV27 and TRBJ2-7; tentative D call: TRBD2 (6 bases). With 1 base removed from V and 0 bases from J, the gap between germline ends came to 10 bases. This CDR3 spans 15 amino acids. Germline CDR1 reads MNHEY; CDR2 reads SMNVEV (reference sequence). The CDR3 sequence is CASSLLASDSYEQYF. For the CDR3, the DNA is TGTGCCAGCAGTTTATTGGCTAGCGACTCCTACGAGCAGTACTTC.

The chain joins TRBV29-1 to TRBJ2-1; D is unresolved. Between the trimmed V and J ends, which lost 1 base and 3 bases, there was a span of 4 bases. Per germline, CDR1 SQVTM and CDR2 ANQGSEA. CDR3 length: 12 residues. The CDR3 sequence is CSVEANYNEQFF. Here the CDR3 DNA reads TGCAGCGTTGAAGCGAACTACAATGAGCAGTTCTTC.

The CDR3 DNA sequence: TGTGCCAGCAGTTTCCCCGGGGTTGGGGCCAACGTCCTGACTTTC. Translating gives CASSFPGVGANVLTF. The V call is TRBV28, the J call TRBJ2-6; tentative D call: TRBD2 (5 bases). The CDR3 is made up of 15 amino acids. Germline CDR1 MDHEN, CDR2 SYDVKM. Trimming shortened V by 3 bases and J by 3 bases, and 9 bases separated the two germline ends.

V is TRBV13 and J is TRBJ2-1; 7 nucleotides line up with TRBD2. Trimming cost V 5 bases and J 0 bases; bases outside gene matches: 7. The V gene's germline CDR1 is PRHDT and CDR2 FYEKMQ (reference sequence). The length of the CDR3 is 16 residues. The CDR3 coding sequence is TGTGCCAGCAGCCCGCCTAGCGGAGACTCCTACAATGAGCAGTTCTTC. Protein: CASSPPSGDSYNEQFF.

The chain carries TRBV7-8 and TRBJ1-4; no clear D. Trimming cost V 5 bases and J 3 bases, with 13 bases left between them. This CDR3 has 15 residues. The V gene's germline CDR1 is SGHVS and CDR2 FQNEAQ. The DNA for the CDR3 is TGTGCCAGCAGCCACAGCCGATGGGCTAATGAAAAACTGTTTTTT. It translates to CASSHSRWANEKLFF. Looking up the rest from reference TRBV7-8 and TRBJ1-4 gives the full variable domain: GAGVSQSPRYKVAKRGQDVALRCDPISGHVSLFWYQQALGQGPEFLTYFQNEAQLDKSGLPSDRFFAERPEGSVSTLKIQRTQQEDSAVYLCASSHSRWANEKLFFGSGTQLSVL.

This sequence joins TRBV5-5 and TRBJ2-5; D may be TRBD2 (6 bases). CDR1 SGHKS and CDR2 YYEKEE come from the germline V gene (reference sequence). This CDR3 region has 14 residues. V was clipped by 4 bases and J by 5 bases, with 15 bases between them. In DNA, the CDR3 is TGTGCCAGCAGCCCCCGGGACTTTGTGGAGACCCAGTACTTC. As protein: CASSPRDFVETQYF.